Sequencing of this T cell receptor (beta chain) was carried out in a study of CD8+CD57+ T cells in acquired aplastic anemia. Study-wide results and limits: The study identified under 30 CD8+ CDR3 sequences shared by patients and controls.

Genomic DNA, serving as template, underwent TCR beta VDJ and CDR3 profiling. Each CDR3 protein is one row after TCRdb ran MiXCR on the reads. This table holds about 220,000 distinct CDR3 sequences, 30% to 35% found once. The CDR3 contains 16 residues. With 0 bases removed from V and 1 base from J, the gap between germline ends came to 13 bases. From germline, CDR1 is SGHRS and CDR2 YFSETQ. This clonotype was counted many times. The antigen is undetermined. The sequence derives from a human donor in good health, serving as a control. The gene calls are TRBV5-1 and TRBJ2-5, with TRBD2 as a possible D gene (5 bases). The sequenced material came from sorted CD4+, CD8+, or CD8+CD57+ T cells (not recorded which) from PBMCs. The CDR3 DNA reads as TGCGCCAGCAGCTTGGAGCCGATCAGCGGCCAAGAGACCCAGTACTTC. Protein: CASSLEPISGQETQYF.